The 26 T cell receptor beta chains below were found in one sample sequenced in a study of STAT5B mutations in CD4+ large granular lymphocyte leukemia. Method: immunoSEQ multiplex PCR; TCRdb's copy keeps in-frame clones and lacks some. The data contain just over 40,000 clones, roughly 76% of them singletons. The sequencing input was CD4+ T cells from blood buffy coats. Receptor source: a human donor in good health.

J is TRBJ2-5 and V is TRBV30, with D perhaps being TRBD1 or TRBD2 (5 bases each). The CDR3 has 12 residues. Germline values: CDR1 GTSNPN, CDR2 SVGIG (reference sequence). V lost 3 bases, J lost 11 bases, and 16 bases lay in between. CDR3 in amino acids: CAWSRDGRPQYF. Written as DNA, the CDR3 is TGTGCCTGGAGCCGGGACGGAAGGCCACAGTACTTC.

The CDR3 is CASSLQLAGGTMYPGELFF. The CDR3 DNA is TGTGCCAGCAGCTTACAACTAGCGGGAGGGACCATGTACCCCGGGGAGCTGTTTTTT. The chain has TRBV7-2 and TRBJ2-2; 13 positions agree with TRBD2. The length of the CDR3 is 19 residues. Per germline, CDR1 SGHTA and CDR2 FQGNSA. Trimming took 2 bases from V and 6 from J; bases not matched to a gene: 12.

The CDR3 reads CASSSTPTRLANYGYTF. Here the CDR3 DNA reads TGCGCCAGCAGCTCAACTCCTACACGGCTAGCTAACTATGGCTACACCTTC. The chain recombines TRBV5-1 with TRBJ1-2; D is uncertain. Germline CDR1 reads SGHRS; CDR2 reads YFSETQ. CDR3 size: 17 residues. V shed 3 bases and J shed 0 bases, with 18 bases lying between them.

The rearrangement joins TRBV19 to TRBJ1-4; D is possibly TRBD1 (5 bases). V lost 6 bases to trimming and J lost 0 bases, with 11 bases between them. Germline values: CDR1 LNHDA, CDR2 SQIVND (reference sequence). The length of the CDR3 is 15 residues. This chain's CDR3 is CASRLTGPTNEKLFF. The CDR3 DNA reads as TGTGCCAGTAGGCTCACAGGACCAACTAATGAAAAACTGTTTTTT.

This chain joins TRBV5-1 and TRBJ2-1; 9 bases are shared with TRBD1. Looked up from germline, CDR1 is SGHRS and CDR2 is YFSETQ. V gave up 4 bases and J gave up 5 bases; unmatched junction bases: 4. The CDR3 has 14 residues. The CDR3 protein is CASSAGQGNNEQFF. The CDR3 region has the DNA TGCGCCAGCAGCGCGGGACAGGGAAACAATGAGCAGTTCTTC.

The chain carries TRBV30 and TRBJ1-1; D is undetermined. Germline lookup yields CDR1 GTSNPN and CDR2 SVGIG (reference sequence). With 8 bases removed from V and 1 base from J, the gap between germline ends came to 8 bases. CDR3 length: 11 amino acids. CDR3 region: CAGNRNTEAFF. CDR3 DNA: TGTGCCGGGAATCGGAACACTGAAGCTTTCTTT.

The rearrangement joins TRBV6-1 to TRBJ2-2; 9 nucleotides line up with TRBD1. The V segment lost 6 bases and the J segment 4 bases; nucleotides outside the gene matches: 3. The CDR3 covers 14 residues. Germline CDR1 MNHNS, CDR2 SASEGT. The CDR3 DNA is TGTGCCAGCAGCAAGGGACAGGGCACCGGGGAGCTGTTTTTT. This sequence encodes CASSKGQGTGELFF.

This chain uses TRBV19 with TRBJ1-5, with D perhaps TRBD1 (6 bases). The CDR3 has 13 residues. Germline V gives CDR1 LNHDA, CDR2 SQIVND (reference sequence). V gave up 8 bases and J gave up 1 base, with 9 bases separating them. Written as DNA, the CDR3 is TGTGCCAGTTCCGGACAGAGCAATCAGCCCCAGCATTTT. It yields the protein CASSGQSNQPQHF.

The chain links TRBV29-1 to TRBJ1-1; 10 nucleotides match TRBD1. The CDR3 covers 14 residues. Germline CDR1 reads SQVTM; CDR2 reads ANQGSEA. Losses at the gene ends were 7 bases for V and 1 base for J; bases not matched to a gene: 6. The CDR3 bases are TGCAGCGCCCAAGGGACAGGGGAGAACACTGAAGCTTTCTTT. This translates into CSAQGTGENTEAFF.

In this sample, this clone turned up once. The chain uses TRBV5-1 and TRBJ2-5; weak D call: TRBD2 (6 bases). CDR3 size: 14 residues. The V gene's germline CDR1 is SGHRS and CDR2 YFSETQ. V lost 9 bases to trimming and J lost 3 bases, with 18 bases between them. The CDR3 protein is CATKGGSVEETQYF. The CDR3 DNA follows: TGCGCCACCAAGGGAGGCTCCGTGGAAGAGACCCAGTACTTC.

This clone has only a few counts. The rearrangement links TRBV9 to TRBJ1-2, with a tentative D call TRBD1 (5 bases). The CDR3 extends over 13 amino acids. Germline V CDR1 and CDR2: SGDLS, YYNGEE. Trimming shortened V by 4 bases and J by 8 bases, and 15 bases separated the two germline ends. The CDR3 DNA sequence: TGTGCCAGCAGCCCAGGGACGATAGGAGGCTACACCTTC. This encodes CASSPGTIGGYTF.

This clone has just a few counts. The rearrangement links TRBV29-1 to TRBJ1-1; D not resolved. V lost 1 base, J lost 1 base, and 10 bases lay in between. The CDR3 extends over 14 amino acids. Germline V gives CDR1 SQVTM, CDR2 ANQGSEA. CDR3 sequence reads: CSVEGGFRNTEAFF. In DNA, the CDR3 is TGCAGCGTTGAAGGCGGCTTCAGGAACACTGAAGCTTTCTTT.

The CDR3 nucleotides read TGTGCCAGCAGTTACTCAGGGAGTGGAACAGATACGCAGTATTTT. Protein: CASSYSGSGTDTQYF. The rearrangement joins TRBV6-6 to TRBJ2-3; a weak D match, TRBD2 (5 bases). The V end lost 0 bases, the J end lost 3 bases, and 10 bases lay between the germline ends. The CDR3 is 15 residues long. Germline CDR1 reads MNHNY; CDR2 reads SVGAGI (reference sequence).

V is TRBV7-9 and J is TRBJ1-1; 8 nucleotides match TRBD1. CDR1 and CDR2 from the germline V gene are SEHNR and FQNEAQ (reference sequence). This CDR3 comprises 15 residues. Germline trimming cut 5 bases from V and 4 bases from J; bases unmatched to any gene: 9. The CDR3 nucleotides are TGTGCCAGCAGCCTAGGACAGGGCGCCCTCACTGAAGCTTTCTTT. This encodes CASSLGQGALTEAFF.

The chain carries TRBV5-4 and TRBJ1-3, with unresolved D. V was clipped by 2 bases and J by 0 bases, with 12 bases between them. The length of the CDR3 is 16 residues. The V gene's germline CDR1 is SGHNT and CDR2 YYREEE (reference sequence). The CDR3 loop is CASSLSSDYSGNTIYF. In DNA form, the CDR3 reads TGTGCCAGCAGCTTATCGAGCGACTACTCTGGAAACACCATATATTTT.

V and J are TRBV18 and TRBJ2-1, with D tentatively TRBD1 (6 bases). CDR3 length: 15 amino acids. With 0 bases removed from V and 6 bases from J, the gap between germline ends came to 12 bases. Germline V CDR1 and CDR2: KGHSH, LQKENI. CDR3 sequence (DNA): TGTGCCAGCTCACCACCGAGGGGGACGGTCAATGAGCAGTTCTTC. Amino acid sequence: CASSPPRGTVNEQFF.

This chain connects TRBV9 to TRBJ2-1, with 12 bases lining up with TRBD2. CDR3 length: 15 residues. Germline V gives CDR1 SGDLS, CDR2 YYNGEE. V gave up 2 bases and J gave up 7 bases; unmatched junction bases: 4. CDR3 nucleotides: TGTGCCAGCAGCGTTACTAGCGGGAGGACGAATGAGCAGTTCTTC. Translation gives CASSVTSGRTNEQFF.

This chain uses TRBV4-1 with TRBJ1-3; 7 bases are a match to TRBD1. The CDR3 is 16 residues long. The J segment lost 1 base and the V segment lost 4 bases, leaving 7 bases of the junction unmatched. Germline V lookup: CDR1 MGHRA, CDR2 YSYEKL. CDR3 DNA: TGCGCCAGCAGCCTACCCGGGACAGCATCTGGAAACACCATATATTTT. Translation: CASSLPGTASGNTIYF.

The chain couples TRBV7-8 to TRBJ2-7; 11 bases fit TRBD2. Trimming at V came to 7 bases and at J to 4 bases, leaving 12 bases not matched to a gene. CDR3 length: 16 residues. The germline V gene has CDR1 SGHVS and CDR2 FQNEAQ. The CDR3 DNA follows: TGTGCCAGCAAGAAACTAGCGGGAGTGGTACATTACGAGCAGTACTTC. It is translated as CASKKLAGVVHYEQYF.

V is TRBV5-1 and J is TRBJ1-6, with TRBD1 matching 9 bases. The CDR3 is made up of 16 amino acids. The J segment lost 4 bases and the V segment lost 8 bases, leaving 10 bases of the junction unmatched. CDR1 SGHRS and CDR2 YFSETQ come from the germline V gene. The CDR3: CASTDRGLGYNSPLHF. Here the CDR3 DNA reads TGCGCCAGTACGGACAGGGGCTTAGGGTATAATTCACCCCTCCACTTT.

J is TRBJ2-7 and V is TRBV30, with 9 bases lining up with TRBD1. Germline loops: CDR1 GTSNPN, CDR2 SVGIG (reference sequence). This CDR3 spans 15 amino acids. V lost 8 bases and J lost 7; bases outside the gene matches: 18. CDR3 sequence: CAGGRTGQGKLEQYF. CDR3 bases: TGTGCCGGGGGGAGGACGGGACAGGGAAAATTGGAGCAGTACTTC.

The chain is built from TRBV11-2 and TRBJ1-1; D might be TRBD1 (5 bases). The CDR3 is 14 residues long. Per the germline V gene, CDR1 is SGHAT and CDR2 is FQNNGV. Trimming removed 5 bases at V and 1 base at J, with 11 bases between. The CDR3 sequence: CASSGITGNTEAFF. The CDR3 DNA follows: TGTGCCAGCAGCGGAATCACAGGGAACACTGAAGCTTTCTTT.

This chain joins TRBV27 and TRBJ2-7; D might be TRBD1 (6 bases). The CDR3 spans 16 residues. Trimming shortened V by 8 bases and J by 4 bases, and 24 bases separated the two germline ends. In germline, CDR1 is MNHEY, CDR2 SMNVEV (reference sequence). The chain's CDR3 is CASQGWQAIPAYEQYF. The CDR3 DNA reads as TGTGCCAGCCAGGGGTGGCAAGCAATCCCCGCTTACGAGCAGTACTTC.

J is TRBJ1-3 and V is TRBV7-9; no clear D. This CDR3 has 15 residues. Trimming took off 3 bases at V and 4 bases at J, with 13 bases between the two ends. The germline V gene encodes CDR1 SEHNR and CDR2 FQNEAQ (reference sequence). The CDR3, as DNA: TGTGCCAGCAGCTTTAATATCGGGTCCGGAAACACCATATATTTT. Translated: CASSFNIGSGNTIYF.

The CDR3 reads CASSQDPLPGSNEKLFF. The CDR3 DNA reads TGCGCCAGCAGCCAAGACCCCCTCCCGGGATCTAATGAAAAACTGTTTTTT. This chain joins TRBV4-3 and TRBJ1-4; D remains ambiguous. Per the germline V gene, CDR1 is LGHNA and CDR2 is YSLEER. CDR3 length: 17 residues. Trimming left V 0 bases short and J 3 bases short, with 14 bases between.

The chain carries TRBV11-2 and TRBJ2-7; D might be TRBD1 or TRBD2, each matching 6 bases. CDR1 and CDR2 from the germline V gene are SGHAT and FQNNGV. Trimming removed 6 bases at V and 1 base at J, with 19 bases between. The CDR3 is 16 residues long. The CDR3, as DNA: TGTGCCAGCAGGATGGGACGGGGGACAAGGTCCTACGAGCAGTACTTC. This codes for CASRMGRGTRSYEQYF.